This is a list of T cell receptor beta chains from one sample in a study of Ad26.COV2.S vaccination and SARS-CoV-2 variants. TCRdb's copy holds only in-frame clones and misses some; the assay was immunoSEQ multiplex PCR. The sample carries about 420,000 clones, around nine tenths recorded once. The specimen comprised peripheral blood, sampled in a trial of Ad26.COV2.S vaccine versus placebo. These receptors came from a person aged 18 to 59 who received the Ad26.COV2.S COVID-19 vaccine or a placebo. The CDR3 runs from the conserved cysteine through the conserved F or W. D genes are given only for firm matches. Only part of the rows carry a size: once, few, many, or a class if the clone is expanded.

length	D	V	J	size	DNA	CDR3
16	NA	TRBV27	TRBJ2-7	NA	TGTGCCAGCAATAAACTAAGGGGGGAAAGCTCCTACGAGCAGTACTTC	CASNKLRGESSYEQYF
12	NA	TRBV7-6	TRBJ1-1	NA	TGTGCCAGCAGCTTCGCGGGGGCTGAAGCTTTCTTT	CASSFAGAEAFF
14	NA	TRBV4-2	TRBJ1-2	NA	TGTGCCAGCAGCCAGGTGGGGGGGGACTATGGCTACACCTTC	CASSQVGGDYGYTF
14	TRBD1	TRBV7-3	TRBJ1-2	NA	TGTGCCAGCAGCTCTACAGGGGGTCGGTATGGCTACACCTTC	CASSSTGGRYGYTF
14	TRBD1	TRBV5-8	TRBJ2-3	once	TGTGCCAGCAGCCATGGACAGGGGCTATATACGCAGTATTTT	CASSHGQGLYTQYF
16	TRBD2	TRBV7-3	TRBJ2-1	NA	TGTGCCAGCAGCATAACTAGCGGGGGGCTTTACAATGAGCAGTTCTTC	CASSITSGGLYNEQFF
15	NA	TRBV27	TRBJ1-5	NA	TGTGCCAGCACCTACCATAGGCAGAACAATCAGCCCCAGCATTTT	CASTYHRQNNQPQHF
16	TRBD1	TRBV19	TRBJ2-5	NA	TGTGCCAGTAGTTCCCCCTCGGGACAGAGGGGAGAGACCCAGTACTTC	CASSSPSGQRGETQYF
13	NA	TRBV7-6	TRBJ2-5	NA	TGTGCCAGCAGCTTAGTAGAGGAAGAGACCCAGTACTTC	CASSLVEEETQYF
13	TRBD1	TRBV29-1	TRBJ2-7	NA	TGCAGCGTTGTACGACAGGGGTATTACGAGCAGTACTTC	CSVVRQGYYEQYF
14	TRBD1	TRBV28	TRBJ1-2	once	TGTGCCAGCAGTTTGGGGACAGCTGCCTATGGCTACACCTTC	CASSLGTAAYGYTF
15	NA	TRBV19	TRBJ1-1	NA	TGTGCCAGTACCCTAGGGACCGGGGCGCCCACTGAAGCTTTCTTT	CASTLGTGAPTEAFF
15	NA	TRBV7-9	TRBJ2-1	NA	TGTGCCAGCAGCTTAGCTGGTATCAGTTTGAATGAGCAGTTCTTC	CASSLAGISLNEQFF
15	NA	TRBV2	TRBJ2-4	once	TGTGCCAGCAGTGAGGCTTCCGGCGGCCGGGGCATTCAGTACTTC	CASSEASGGRGIQYF
13	NA	TRBV6-2/TRBV6-3	TRBJ2-1	NA	TGTGCCAGCAGTGACAGGACGGAGAATGAGCAGTTCTTC	CASSDRTENEQFF
15	NA	TRBV7-9	TRBJ2-7	NA	TGTGCCAGCAGCTCCACGGAGGGTTATACCTACGAGCAGTACTTC	CASSSTEGYTYEQYF
15	NA	TRBV7-4	TRBJ2-3	NA	TGTGCCAGCAAGGTCAGGGCCCGAGGGACAGATACGCAGTATTTT	CASKVRARGTDTQYF
15	NA	TRBV4-3	TRBJ2-2	NA	TGCGCCAGCAGCCTTGGGGGGGGGCGAGACGGGGAGCTGTTTTTT	CASSLGGGRDGELFF
13	NA	TRBV27	TRBJ1-2	NA	TGTGCCAGCAGTTTCAACCCCAACTATGGCTACACCTTC	CASSFNPNYGYTF
13	NA	TRBV12-3/TRBV12-4	TRBJ2-3	NA	TGTGCCAGCAGTTTTCTTTTGACAGATACGCAGTATTTT	CASSFLLTDTQYF
12	NA	TRBV30	TRBJ2-3	NA	TGTGCCTGGAGTCCAGGGGCAGATACGCAGTATTTT	CAWSPGADTQYF
20	TRBD2	TRBV7-9	TRBJ2-3	NA	TGTGCCAGCAGCACCAGTCAACTAGCGGGGGGGCCCTTTGGCACAGATACGCAGTATTTT	CASSTSQLAGGPFGTDTQYF
15	NA	TRBV4-3	TRBJ2-7	few	TGCGCCAGCTCTCACCTAGTGGACAGCCCCTACGAGCAGTACTTC	CASSHLVDSPYEQYF
14	NA	TRBV9	TRBJ2-7	NA	TGTGCCAGCAGCGTAGGTACAGGGACCTACGAGCAGTACTTC	CASSVGTGTYEQYF
18	NA	TRBV21-1	TRBJ1-2	NA	TGTGCCAGCAGTGAAGACGGGGCGCCGAATGGGGCTTTCTGTGGCTACACCTTC	CASSEDGAPNGAFCGYTF
15	TRBD2	TRBV6-2/TRBV6-3	TRBJ2-2	NA	TGTGCCAGCAGCTCTAGCGGGGGGGCCGTCGGGGAGCTGTTTTTT	CASSSSGGAVGELFF
12	NA	TRBV7-8	TRBJ1-2	once	TGTGCCACCCTTTCGGGGGCCTATGGCTACACCTTC	CATLSGAYGYTF
12	NA	TRBV19	TRBJ2-7	NA	TGTGCCAGTAGTGGAGGGGCGTACGAGCAGTACTTC	CASSGGAYEQYF
15	TRBD1	TRBV7-8	TRBJ2-1	NA	TGTGCCAGCAGCTTACAGGGGGAGCTCTACAATGAGCAGTTCTTC	CASSLQGELYNEQFF
15	NA	TRBV10-3	TRBJ2-3	NA	TGTGCCATCAGTTCTTCAGGGGATGCGACAGATACGCAGTATTTT	CAISSSGDATDTQYF
12	NA	TRBV7-2	TRBJ1-1	NA	TGTGCCAGCACCACCTCCCAACCTGAAGCTTTCTTT	CASTTSQPEAFF
20	NA	TRBV5-4	TRBJ1-4	NA	TGTGCCAGCAGCTTGGTCGGGGGAATGGCGGTCGGCCTGACTAATGAAAAACTGTTTTTT	CASSLVGGMAVGLTNEKLFF
15	NA	TRBV7-2	TRBJ1-1	NA	TGTGCCAGCAGCTTAGGGGGCAGGGAAGGAACTGAAGCTTTCTTT	CASSLGGREGTEAFF
12	NA	TRBV12-3/TRBV12-4	TRBJ1-5	NA	TGTGCCAGCACCCTGGGGGGTCAGCCCCAGCATTTT	CASTLGGQPQHF
15	NA	TRBV4-1	TRBJ2-7	NA	TGCGCCAGCAGCCAAGAACCCCACGGAAGCTACGAGCAGTACTTC	CASSQEPHGSYEQYF
15	TRBD2	TRBV7-8	TRBJ2-3	NA	TGTGCCAGCAGCCGAGCGGGGGGGCCATCAGATACGCAGTATTTT	CASSRAGGPSDTQYF
13	TRBD1	TRBV7-3	TRBJ1-2	few	TGTGCCAGCAGCTCCCGACAGGGAGGTGGCTACACCTTC	CASSSRQGGGYTF
17	TRBD2	TRBV4-3	TRBJ2-3	NA	TGCGCCAGCAGCCAAGATCGAGCGGGGGAGGTGCCAGATACGCAGTATTTT	CASSQDRAGEVPDTQYF
16	TRBD1	TRBV28	TRBJ2-7	NA	TGTGCCAGCAGTTTGCTCCCCCCAAGGACAGGAACCGAGCAGTACTTC	CASSLLPPRTGTEQYF
12	NA	TRBV29-1	TRBJ1-4	NA	TGCAGCGTTTGGGCGGGAAATGAAAAACTGTTTTTT	CSVWAGNEKLFF
14	NA	TRBV30	TRBJ2-2	NA	TGTGCCTCGGACGGGATCCTCTCCACCGGGGAGCTGTTTTTT	CASDGILSTGELFF
15	TRBD1	TRBV3-1/TRBV3-2	TRBJ2-2	NA	TGTGCCAGCAGCCAACCAGGGACAGTAGGAGGGGAGCTGTTTTTT	CASSQPGTVGGELFF
14	NA	TRBV9	TRBJ2-7	NA	TGTGCCAGCAGCGTAGGTCCCGGGTCCTACGAGCAGTACTTC	CASSVGPGSYEQYF
19	NA	TRBV7-2	TRBJ2-6	NA	TGTGCCAGCAGCTTAGTAGGTCGGCAGTATGACTCTGGGGCCAACGTCCTGACTTTC	CASSLVGRQYDSGANVLTF
15	TRBD1	TRBV5-1	TRBJ1-2	NA	TGCGCCAGCAGCCCGGGACAGCCTCTCAACTATGGCTACACCTTC	CASSPGQPLNYGYTF
15	TRBD2	TRBV2	TRBJ2-5	NA	TGTGCCAGCAGCAACGAGAGGGACTACCCGGAGACCCAGTACTTC	CASSNERDYPETQYF
13	TRBD1	TRBV30	TRBJ1-2	NA	TGTGCCTGGAGTACAGACAGGGACTATGGCTACACCTTC	CAWSTDRDYGYTF
13	TRBD1	TRBV6-5	TRBJ2-1	NA	TGTGCCAGCAGACGCACAGGGGCGGGTGAGCAGTTCTTC	CASRRTGAGEQFF
14	NA	TRBV10-2	TRBJ1-5	NA	TGCGCCAGCAGTGTTGGTAGGGAGGATCAGCCCCAGCATTTT	CASSVGREDQPQHF
15	TRBD1	TRBV4-1	TRBJ2-4	NA	TGCGCCAGCAGCCAGAACCCGGACAGGGAAAACATTCAGTACTTC	CASSQNPDRENIQYF
16	NA	TRBV2	TRBJ1-1	NA	TGTGCCAGCAGCCGCGACCGAGACACGGCGGGCACTGAAGCTTTCTTT	CASSRDRDTAGTEAFF
14	NA	TRBV7-2	TRBJ2-3	NA	TGTGCCAGCAGCTCATCGACCGACACAGATACGCAGTATTTT	CASSSSTDTDTQYF
16	NA	TRBV28	TRBJ1-5	NA	TGTGCCAGCAGTTTAACCCCCCAGAGCTACAATCAGCCCCAGCATTTT	CASSLTPQSYNQPQHF
16	NA	TRBV7-2	TRBJ1-6	NA	TGTGCCAGCAGCACGGACAGTAACTCCTATAATTCACCCCTCCACTTT	CASSTDSNSYNSPLHF
16	TRBD1	TRBV11-2	TRBJ2-7	NA	TGTGCCAGCAGCTTCGGGTGGACAGGGGAATCCTACGAGCAGTACTTC	CASSFGWTGESYEQYF
13	NA	TRBV11-2	TRBJ1-1	NA	TGTGCCAGCAGCTTAGGGACCGGGGACCAAGCTTTCTTT	CASSLGTGDQAFF
14	NA	TRBV6-5	TRBJ2-7	NA	TGTGCCACCTTCGGGGCCCGGGGGACCTACGAGCAGTACTTC	CATFGARGTYEQYF
15	NA	TRBV18	TRBJ1-5	NA	TGTGCCAGCTCACCAAGTCGGGGTTTCAATCAGCCCCAGCATTTT	CASSPSRGFNQPQHF
13	NA	TRBV6-5	TRBJ2-3	NA	TGTGCCAGCAGTTCCCGTTCTGTAGATACGCAGTATTTT	CASSSRSVDTQYF
14	TRBD2	TRBV11-3	TRBJ2-7	NA	TGTGCCAGCAGCCAAGGGGGACTAGTCCACGAGCAGTACTTC	CASSQGGLVHEQYF